This TCR beta chain was recovered during a study of blood T cell repertoires in COVID-19. Study information: The study drew acute and convalescent COVID-19 samples from the United States, Italy and Spain.

In the authors' workflow: The assay estimated nucleated cells by amplifying reference gene primers. Repertoires were generated with immunoSEQ multiplex PCR, while TCRdb's copy carries only in-frame clones and drops some. Clone size and V and J calls were adopted from that table, with D and trimming inferred from the DNA. The repertoire holds 200,000 to 250,000 clones, about four fifths seen once, with approximately 1.3% in the top ten. Participant-given clinical history determined each cohort assignment. Unmatched junction bases numbered 7, after V lost 3 bases and J lost 2 bases. The CDR3 length is 18 residues. In germline, CDR1 is MGHRA, CDR2 YSYEKL.

The sample comprised PBMCs or T cells enriched from blood (not recorded which). The sequence derives from a woman in her 40s with acute COVID-19. This chain joins TRBV4-1 and TRBJ1-4; 12 bases align to TRBD1. The CDR3 region is CASSQTGTGGATNEKLFF. As DNA, the CDR3 is TGCGCCAGCAGCCAGACAGGGACAGGGGGCGCCACTAATGAAAAACTGTTTTTT.